These 9 T cell receptor beta chains were all obtained from the same sample, sequenced in a study of shared clonotypes between healthy human individuals. Libraries were prepared by immunoSEQ multiplex PCR; TCRdb keeps only in-frame clonotypes and omits some of them. The table includes 1.5 million to 2.5 million clones, approximately 95% detected once. CD8 cells classed as naive were CD45RO-negative and positively selected for CCR7, excluding terminally differentiated effector memory CD45RA+ cells. The sample consisted of naive CD8+ T cells sorted from blood. The receptors come from a man aged 18 to 29 in good health.

In DNA, the CDR3 is TGCGCCAGCAGCCGCGAGGGCGCGGGAAGCACCGGGGAGCTGTTTTTT. Translated, it gives CASSREGAGSTGELFF. The genes are TRBV4-1 and TRBJ2-2, with D maybe TRBD2 (6 bases). The germline V and J ends were trimmed by 4 bases and 4 bases, with 16 bases remaining between them. Germline V gene lookup returns CDR1 MGHRA and CDR2 YSYEKL. The CDR3 extends over 16 amino acids.

This clone has more than one count but fewer than ten. This chain uses TRBV5-6 with TRBJ1-2; D not resolved. Between the trimmed V and J ends, which lost 4 bases and 5 bases, there was a span of 18 bases. Germline V gene sequence: CDR1 SGHDT, CDR2 YYEEEE. CDR3 size: 15 residues. CDR3 amino acids: CASSPGEALVYGYTF. The CDR3 bases are TGTGCCAGCAGCCCCGGAGAGGCTTTGGTTTATGGCTACACCTTC. Together with reference TRBV5-6 and TRBJ1-2, the CDR3 gives the full variable domain: DAGVTQSPTHLIKTRGQQVTLRCSPKSGHDTVSWYQQALGQGPQFIFQYYEEEERQRGNFPDRFSGHQFPNYSSELNVNALLLGDSALYLCASSPGEALVYGYTFGSGTRLTVV.

In this sample, this clone turned up once. The chain joins TRBV13 to TRBJ2-1; no definite D call. Per the germline V gene, CDR1 is PRHDT and CDR2 is FYEKMQ (reference sequence). The length of the CDR3 is 13 residues. Between the trimmed V and J ends, which lost 0 bases and 8 bases, there was a span of 8 bases. CDR3 sequence reads: CASSLGLKHEQFF. The CDR3 DNA reads as TGTGCCAGCAGCTTAGGCCTAAAGCATGAGCAGTTCTTC.

The CDR3 loop is CASARPFQETQYF. The CDR3 coding sequence is TGTGCTAGTGCCCGACCCTTCCAAGAGACCCAGTACTTC. The V and J genes are TRBV12-5 and TRBJ2-5, with unresolved D. The V gene's germline CDR1 is LGHNT and CDR2 FRNRAP. There are 13 residues in the CDR3. Deletions cut 7 bases from V and 1 base from J, with 10 bases between.

The chain carries TRBV7-9 and TRBJ2-5; no clear D gene. Germline V gene data show CDR1 as SEHNR and CDR2 as FQNEAQ (reference sequence). The germline V and J ends were trimmed by 4 bases and 2 bases, with 8 bases remaining between them. The CDR3 is 13 residues long. The CDR3 nucleotides read TGTGCCAGCAGCTCGACTCAGCAAGAGACCCAGTACTTC. It codes for CASSSTQQETQYF.

The V call is TRBV2, the J call TRBJ2-5, with 7 nucleotides matching TRBD1. V dropped 4 bases and J dropped 1; count of bases not matched to a gene: 9. Germline CDR1 and CDR2: SNHLY and FYNNEI. The CDR3 covers 16 residues. The CDR3 is CASSARRDSPQETQYF. The CDR3 DNA is TGTGCCAGCAGTGCGCGCCGGGACAGTCCCCAAGAGACCCAGTACTTC.

This clone was seen only once. The V and J genes are TRBV5-6 and TRBJ2-3, with a weak D call TRBD2 (5 bases). This CDR3 is built from 12 residues. Germline assignment: CDR1 SGHDT and CDR2 YYEEEE. Trimming took off 4 bases at V and 6 bases at J, with 9 bases between the two ends. The CDR3, as DNA: TGTGCCAGCAGCCCCTGGGAGGATACGCAGTATTTT. Protein sequence: CASSPWEDTQYF.

V and J are TRBV5-1 and TRBJ2-3, with D possibly matching TRBD1 (6 bases). The CDR3 extends over 13 amino acids. V shed 7 bases and J shed 2 bases, with 11 bases lying between them. Germline V gives CDR1 SGHRS, CDR2 YFSETQ. For the CDR3, the DNA is TGCGCCAGCTCAGGGGTGGCCACAGATACGCAGTATTTT. It specifies CASSGVATDTQYF. The entire variable domain, with the rest obtained from reference TRBV5-1 and TRBJ2-3, is as follows: KAGVTQTPRYLIKTRGQQVTLSCSPISGHRSVSWYQQTPGQGLQFLFEYFSETQRNKGNFPGRFSGRQFSNSRSEMNVSTLELGDSALYLCASSGVATDTQYFGPGTRLTVL.

The J gene is TRBJ2-7, the V gene TRBV6-1; the match to TRBD2 covers 10 bases. The CDR3 spans 17 residues. V trimming: 2 bases; J trimming: 3 bases; junction bases outside the gene matches: 10. Germline CDR1 is MNHNS and CDR2 is SASEGT. In DNA, the CDR3 is TGTGCCAGCAGTGAAAGAGTGATTTGGACTAGCGGCTACGAGCAGTACTTC. Its protein is CASSERVIWTSGYEQYF.